This T cell receptor (beta chain) came from a study of OX40 agonist ivuxolimab in advanced cancers. Study information: Of mixed ages from about 23 to 79 and averaging 60 years, the group was roughly 85% male. Past anti-PD-1, anti-PD-L1 or anti-CTLA-4 therapy was accepted, and 30% to 50% had received some.

Libraries were prepared by immunoSEQ multiplex PCR; TCRdb keeps only in-frame clonotypes and omits some of them. Of 150,000 to 170,000 clones listed, 94% are singletons. This sequence was found in an adult with an advanced solid tumor such as melanoma, head and neck, liver or kidney cancer. Material: CD4+ or CD8+ T cells sorted from blood, obtained in a trial of the OX40 agonist ivuxolimab.

The CDR3 protein is CASSKDRVFGETQYF. For the CDR3, the DNA is TGTGCCAGCAGCAAGGACAGGGTTTTTGGAGAGACCCAGTACTTC. The chain recombines TRBV14 with TRBJ2-5, with TRBD1 matching over 8 bases. The CDR3 has 15 amino acids. CDR1 SGHDN and CDR2 FVKESK come from the germline V gene. J was trimmed by 4 bases and V by 5 bases; bases with no gene match: 9. Drawing the rest from reference TRBV14 and TRBJ2-5, the complete variable domain is EAGVTQFPSHSVIEKGQTVTLRCDPISGHDNLYWYRRVMGKEIKFLLHFVKESKQDESGMPNNRFLAERTGGTYSTLKVQPAELEDSGVYFCASSKDRVFGETQYFGPGTRLLVL.